One and the same sample provided the 4 T cell receptor beta chains below, sequenced in a study of regulatory T cells in long-lasting Graves disease. Building of the TCR beta libraries involved iRepertoire HTBI primers and Arm-PCR of CDR3 regions. Via MiXCR, TCRdb re-called the multiplex PCR reads, giving one row per CDR3 protein. Of about 400,000 distinct CDR3 sequences detected, roughly 20% appear once; the ten largest clones hold under 25%. The time point: persistent/refractory GD, antithyroid drugs over 5 years with positive TRAb. Making the TCR library involved RNA that had been extracted from PBMCs. This specimen was peripheral blood mononuclear cells (PBMCs), taken when the disease was refractory, from a patient treated with antithyroid drugs. All receptors derive from a female donor with Graves disease.

The rearrangement links TRBV7-8 to TRBJ1-1; TRBD1 aligns across 10 bases. The junction had 6 bases not matched to a gene; V was cut back by 5 bases and J by 0 bases. CDR3 length equals 16 residues. CDR1 is SGHVS and CDR2 is FQNEAQ in the germline V gene. CDR3 protein: CASSPRTGGLNTEAFF. The CDR3 bases are TGTGCCAGCAGCCCCCGGACAGGGGGACTGAACACTGAAGCTTTCTTT.

This clonotype was counted only a few times. The V and J genes are TRBV11-2 and TRBJ2-7; 11 bases are shared with TRBD2. With V trimmed by 5 bases and J by 5 bases, 8 bases remained unmatched. The CDR3 is 15 amino acids. Germline lookup yields CDR1 SGHAT and CDR2 FQNNGV. DNA of the CDR3: TGTGCCAGCAGCAGACTAGCGGGACCTATCCACGAGCAGTACTTC. This gives the protein CASSRLAGPIHEQYF.

Ten or more counts support this clonotype. The chain recombines TRBV28 with TRBJ2-5, with no clear D. The V end was cut by 6 bases, the J end by 4 bases, with 6 bases between. This CDR3 has 11 residues. Germline loops: CDR1 MDHEN, CDR2 SYDVKM. The CDR3 reads CASSWRETQYF. The DNA for the CDR3 is TGTGCCAGCAGCTGGCGAGAGACCCAGTACTTC.

Comments on this clonotype: A far more abundant clone sits one base away, making this likely a read error. This sequence joins TRBV2 and TRBJ1-4; 9 positions match TRBD1. Trimming took 5 bases from V and 5 from J; bases not matched to a gene: 12. Germline values: CDR1 SNHLY, CDR2 FYNNEI. The CDR3 runs 17 residues. The CDR3 here is CASSPFDDRGRNEKLFF. The CDR3 bases are TGTGCCAGCAGTCCATTCGATGACAGGGGGAGGAATGAAAAACTGTTTTTT. Drawing the rest from reference TRBV2 and TRBJ1-4, the complete variable domain is EPEVTQTPSHQVTQMGQEVILRCVPISNHLYFYWYRQILGQKVEFLVSFYNNEISEKSEIFDDQFSVERPDGSNFTLKIRSTKLEDSAMYFCASSPFDDRGRNEKLFFGSGTQLSVL.